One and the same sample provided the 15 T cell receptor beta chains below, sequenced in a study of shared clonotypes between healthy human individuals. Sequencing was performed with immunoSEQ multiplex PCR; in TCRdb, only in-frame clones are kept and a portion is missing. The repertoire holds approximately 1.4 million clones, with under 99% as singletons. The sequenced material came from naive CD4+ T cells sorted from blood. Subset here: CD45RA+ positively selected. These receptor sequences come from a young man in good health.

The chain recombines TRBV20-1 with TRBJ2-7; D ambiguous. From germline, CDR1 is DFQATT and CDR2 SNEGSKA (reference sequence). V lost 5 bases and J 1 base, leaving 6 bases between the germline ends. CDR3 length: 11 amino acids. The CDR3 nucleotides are TGCAGTGCTTATTCTTCCTACGAGCAGTACTTC. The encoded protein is CSAYSSYEQYF.

The CDR3 nucleotides read TGTGCCACCAGCAGAGATCGGACGGCCGTTCAGTACGAGCAGTACTTC. This sequence encodes CATSRDRTAVQYEQYF. The rearrangement joins TRBV15 to TRBJ2-7; no definite D call. The CDR3 is made up of 16 amino acids. V lost 0 bases to trimming and J lost 4 bases, with 16 bases between them. CDR1 is LNHNV and CDR2 is YYDKDF in the germline V gene (reference sequence).

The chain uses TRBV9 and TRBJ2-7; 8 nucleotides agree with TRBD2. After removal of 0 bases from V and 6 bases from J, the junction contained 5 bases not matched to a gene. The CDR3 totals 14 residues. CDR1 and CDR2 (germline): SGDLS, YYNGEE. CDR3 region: CASSVVGGRSEQYF. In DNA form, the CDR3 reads TGTGCCAGCAGCGTAGTGGGCGGGAGGAGCGAGCAGTACTTC.

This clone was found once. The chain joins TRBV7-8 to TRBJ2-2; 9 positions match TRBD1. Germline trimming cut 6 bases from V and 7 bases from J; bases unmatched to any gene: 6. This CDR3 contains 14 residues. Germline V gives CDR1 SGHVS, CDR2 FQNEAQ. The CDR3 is CASRRTGAGGELFF. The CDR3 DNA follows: TGTGCCAGCAGACGGACAGGGGCAGGCGGGGAGCTGTTTTTT.

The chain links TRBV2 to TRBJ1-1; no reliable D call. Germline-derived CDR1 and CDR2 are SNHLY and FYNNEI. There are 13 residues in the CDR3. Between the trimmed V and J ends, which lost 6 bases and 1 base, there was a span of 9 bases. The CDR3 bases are TGTGCCAGCAGGCCCGGGCCGAACACTGAAGCTTTCTTT. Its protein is CASRPGPNTEAFF.

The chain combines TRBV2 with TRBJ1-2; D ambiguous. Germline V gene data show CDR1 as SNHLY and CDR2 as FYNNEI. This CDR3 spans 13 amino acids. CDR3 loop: CAIPNPWGEGYTF. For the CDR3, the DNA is TGTGCAATCCCCAATCCATGGGGAGAGGGCTACACCTTC.

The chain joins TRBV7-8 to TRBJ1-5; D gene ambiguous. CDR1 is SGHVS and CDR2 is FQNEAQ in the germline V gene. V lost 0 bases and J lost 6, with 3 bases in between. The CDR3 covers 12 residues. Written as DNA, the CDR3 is TGTGCCAGCAGCTTAGCAGTTCAGCCCCAGCATTTT. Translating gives CASSLAVQPQHF.

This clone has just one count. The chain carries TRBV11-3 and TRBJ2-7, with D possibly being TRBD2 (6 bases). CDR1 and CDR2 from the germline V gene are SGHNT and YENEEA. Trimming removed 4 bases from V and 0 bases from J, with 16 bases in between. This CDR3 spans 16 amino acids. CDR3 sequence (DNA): TGTGCCAGCAGCTCCTTCAAGTCCGGGAGCTCCTACGAGCAGTACTTC. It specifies CASSSFKSGSSYEQYF.

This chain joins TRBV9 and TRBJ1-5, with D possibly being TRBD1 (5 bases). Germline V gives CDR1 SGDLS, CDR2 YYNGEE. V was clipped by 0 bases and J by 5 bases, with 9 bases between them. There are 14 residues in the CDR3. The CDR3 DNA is TGTGCCAGCAGCGTAGGGGGGAGAGATCAGCCCCAGCATTTT. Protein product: CASSVGGRDQPQHF.

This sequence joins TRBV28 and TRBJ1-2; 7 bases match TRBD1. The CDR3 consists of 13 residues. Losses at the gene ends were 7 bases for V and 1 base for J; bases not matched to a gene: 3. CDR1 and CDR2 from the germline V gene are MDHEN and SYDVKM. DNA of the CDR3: TGTGCCAGCATCGGGACAGTTAACTATGGCTACACCTTC. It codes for CASIGTVNYGYTF.

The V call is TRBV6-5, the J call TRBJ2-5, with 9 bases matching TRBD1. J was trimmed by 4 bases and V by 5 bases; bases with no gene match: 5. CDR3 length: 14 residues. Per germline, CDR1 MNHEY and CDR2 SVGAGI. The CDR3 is CASSTTGGAETQYF. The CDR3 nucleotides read TGTGCCAGCAGTACAACAGGGGGCGCAGAGACCCAGTACTTC.

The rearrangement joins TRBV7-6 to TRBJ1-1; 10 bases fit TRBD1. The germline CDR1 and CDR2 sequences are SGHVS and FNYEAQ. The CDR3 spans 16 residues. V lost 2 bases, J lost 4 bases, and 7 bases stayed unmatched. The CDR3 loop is CASSLTGTGVITEAFF. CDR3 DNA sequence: TGTGCCAGCAGCTTAACAGGGACAGGGGTAATCACTGAAGCTTTCTTT.

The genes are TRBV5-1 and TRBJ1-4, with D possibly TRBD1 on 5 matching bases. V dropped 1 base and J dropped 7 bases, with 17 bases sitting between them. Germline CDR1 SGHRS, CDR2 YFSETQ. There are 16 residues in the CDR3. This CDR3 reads CASSLTPSRVGEKLFF. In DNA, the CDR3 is TGCGCCAGCAGCTTGACCCCATCCAGGGTCGGTGAAAAACTGTTTTTT.

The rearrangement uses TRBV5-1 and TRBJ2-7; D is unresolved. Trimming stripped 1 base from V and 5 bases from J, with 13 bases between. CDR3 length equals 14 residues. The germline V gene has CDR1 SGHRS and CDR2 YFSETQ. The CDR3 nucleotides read TGCGCCAGCAGCTTGACGCTCAATATCGACGAGCAGTACTTC. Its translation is CASSLTLNIDEQYF.

DNA for the CDR3: TGCGCCAGCAACAACCCGGGACAGGGTAACAATGAGCAGTTCTTC. Translating it yields CASNNPGQGNNEQFF. The V gene is TRBV10-2, the J gene TRBJ2-1; 9 nucleotides match TRBD1. The CDR3 extends over 15 amino acids. CDR1 WSHSY and CDR2 SAAADI come from the germline V gene. V was clipped by 7 bases and J by 5 bases; unmatched bases: 9.